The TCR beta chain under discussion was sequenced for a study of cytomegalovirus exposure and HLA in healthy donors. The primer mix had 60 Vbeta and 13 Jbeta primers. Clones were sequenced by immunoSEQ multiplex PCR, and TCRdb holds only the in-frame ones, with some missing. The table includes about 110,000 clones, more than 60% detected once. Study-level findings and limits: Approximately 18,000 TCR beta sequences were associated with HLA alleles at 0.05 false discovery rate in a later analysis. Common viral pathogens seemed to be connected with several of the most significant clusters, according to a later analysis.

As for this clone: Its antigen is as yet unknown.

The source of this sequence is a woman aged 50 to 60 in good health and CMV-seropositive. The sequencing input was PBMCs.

In DNA, the CDR3 is TGTGCCAGCAGCGTATTCACCGGGACAGGGATTAAGGATACGCAGTATTTT. Protein product: CASSVFTGTGIKDTQYF. The chain uses TRBV9 and TRBJ2-3, with 9 bases that match TRBD1. V dropped 1 base and J dropped 6; count of bases not matched to a gene: 12. The V gene's germline CDR1 is SGDLS and CDR2 YYNGEE. This CDR3 is 17 amino acids long.